A single sample gave rise to the 8 T cell receptor beta chains below, sequenced in a study of response to subunit inactivated influenza vaccine. TCRdb reprocessed the RT-PCR reads via MiXCR and lists one record per CDR3 protein. The sample records about 830,000 distinct CDR3 sequences, 15% to 20% being singletons. The material sequenced was PBMCs from blood, taken around 5 days after vaccination. These receptors were collected from a man in his forties or fifties who received an inactivated influenza vaccine.

The rearrangement links TRBV7-3 to TRBJ2-3; D is ambiguous. This CDR3 region has 12 residues. With 5 bases removed from V and 7 bases from J, the gap between germline ends came to 10 bases. Looked up from germline, CDR1 is SGHTA and CDR2 is FQGTGA. The CDR3 nucleotides read TGTGCCAGCAGCCAAGATGGGTATACGCAGTATTTT. The encoded protein is CASSQDGYTQYF.

The chain links TRBV11-2 to TRBJ2-1, with 10 bases aligning to TRBD2. CDR1 SGHAT and CDR2 FQNNGV come from the germline V gene. V shed 5 bases and J 0 bases; nucleotides not matched to a gene: 16. The CDR3 covers 20 residues. The CDR3 bases are TGTGCCAGCAGCACCCGGACAGGGTTCTCTAGCGGGAGCTCCTACAATGAGCAGTTCTTC. This codes for CASSTRTGFSSGSSYNEQFF.

Only a few counts were recorded for this clonotype. The chain carries TRBV6-6 and TRBJ2-7; no firm D call. Germline V lookup: CDR1 MNHNY, CDR2 SVGAGI (reference sequence). This CDR3 has 13 amino acids. With 2 bases removed from V and 4 bases from J, the gap between germline ends came to 9 bases. CDR3 loop: CASSYPDQYEQYF. For the CDR3, the DNA is TGTGCCAGCAGTTACCCCGATCAGTACGAGCAGTACTTC.

The rearrangement links TRBV15 to TRBJ2-5; 9 nucleotides agree with TRBD1. The CDR3 loop spans 13 amino acids. The J segment lost 5 bases and the V segment lost 4 bases, leaving 2 bases of the junction unmatched. In germline, CDR1 is LNHNV, CDR2 YYDKDF (reference sequence). DNA for the CDR3: TGTGCCACCAGCAAGACAGGGGGGGAGACCCAGTACTTC. It yields the protein CATSKTGGETQYF.

This clonotype was detected only a few times. The rearrangement uses TRBV20-1 and TRBJ2-7; TRBD2 is a possible D gene (6 bases). This CDR3 is 13 amino acids long. The germline V gene encodes CDR1 DFQATT and CDR2 SNEGSKA (reference sequence). V lost 6 bases, J lost 3 bases, and 15 bases lay in between. This CDR3 reads CSASRDSVYEQYF. CDR3 DNA: TGCAGTGCCAGCCGGGACTCAGTCTACGAGCAGTACTTC.

The V gene is TRBV12-3 or TRBV12-4, the J gene TRBJ2-2; no definite D call. V dropped 6 bases and J dropped 6 bases, with 5 bases sitting between them. CDR3 length: 11 residues. CDR3 coding DNA: TGTGCCAGCAGGAGTCCCGGGGAGCTGTTTTTT. Encoded protein: CASRSPGELFF.

This clonotype showed up many times. J is TRBJ2-3 and V is TRBV20-1; 10 bases map to TRBD1. V lost 1 base, J lost 0 bases, and 4 bases stayed unmatched. CDR1 DFQATT and CDR2 SNEGSKA come from the germline V gene (reference sequence). The CDR3 has 16 amino acids. This CDR3 reads CSARATGGLSTDTQYF. CDR3 DNA: TGCAGTGCTAGAGCGACAGGGGGCTTAAGCACAGATACGCAGTATTTT.

This clonotype was counted between two and nine times. V and J are TRBV10-3 and TRBJ2-7, with D possibly TRBD1 on 6 matching bases. This CDR3 is built from 16 residues. V gave up 2 bases and J gave up 0 bases, with 14 bases separating them. Germline CDR1 reads ENHRY; CDR2 reads SYGVKD. The CDR3 sequence: CAISEIDRTSSYEQYF. The DNA for the CDR3 is TGTGCCATCAGTGAGATAGACAGGACCAGCTCCTACGAGCAGTACTTC.